The clone carrying this T cell receptor beta chain showed up just a few times. The data were taken from a study of control samples from healthy donors and cancer patients. The CDR3 covers 14 residues. V was pared by 5 bases and J by 3 bases, with 2 bases of the junction left unmatched. CDR1 and CDR2 from the germline V gene are MNHEY and SVGAGI. Profiled with immunoSEQ multiplex PCR; TCRdb holds only in-frame clones, not every one. Among approximately 51,000 clones, approximately 80% were seen once, and the ten largest hold about 9.5%. This clonotype was obtained from a man aged 70-80 years in good health. Material: blood. This rearrangement joins TRBV6-5 to TRBJ2-1; TRBD2 matches 9 bases. The CDR3 bases are TGTGCCAGCAGTAGTAGCGGGGGCTACAATGAGCAGTTCTTC. Translation gives CASSSSGGYNEQFF.